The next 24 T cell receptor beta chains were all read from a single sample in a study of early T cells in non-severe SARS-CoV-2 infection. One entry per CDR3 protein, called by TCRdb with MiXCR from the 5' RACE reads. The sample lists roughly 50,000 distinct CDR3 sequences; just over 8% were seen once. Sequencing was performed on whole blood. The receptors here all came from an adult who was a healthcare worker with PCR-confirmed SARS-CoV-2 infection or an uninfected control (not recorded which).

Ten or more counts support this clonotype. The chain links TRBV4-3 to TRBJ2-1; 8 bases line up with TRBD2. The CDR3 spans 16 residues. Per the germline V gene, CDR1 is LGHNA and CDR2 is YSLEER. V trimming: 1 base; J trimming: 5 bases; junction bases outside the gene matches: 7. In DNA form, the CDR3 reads TGCGCCAGCAGCCAAGTGCAAGCGGGAGTCCACAATGAGCAGTTCTTC. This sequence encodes CASSQVQAGVHNEQFF.

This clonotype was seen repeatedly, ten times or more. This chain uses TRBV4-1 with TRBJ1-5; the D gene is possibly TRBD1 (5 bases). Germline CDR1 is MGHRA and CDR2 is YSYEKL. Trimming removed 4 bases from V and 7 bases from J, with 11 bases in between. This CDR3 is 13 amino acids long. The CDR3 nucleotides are TGCGCCAGCAGCCTGGGAAAGGGGCAGCCCCAGCATTTT. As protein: CASSLGKGQPQHF.

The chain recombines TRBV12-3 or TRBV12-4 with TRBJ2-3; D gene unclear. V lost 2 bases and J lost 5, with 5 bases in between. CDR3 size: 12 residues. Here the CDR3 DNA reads TGTGCCAGCAGTTTATGGGGAGATACGCAGTATTTT. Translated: CASSLWGDTQYF.

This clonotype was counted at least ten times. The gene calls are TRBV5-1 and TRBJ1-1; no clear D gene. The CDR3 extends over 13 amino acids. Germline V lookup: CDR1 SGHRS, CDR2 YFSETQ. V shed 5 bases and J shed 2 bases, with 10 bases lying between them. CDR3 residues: CASSSEVNTEAFF. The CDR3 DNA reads TGCGCCAGCAGTTCGGAGGTAAACACTGAAGCTTTCTTT.

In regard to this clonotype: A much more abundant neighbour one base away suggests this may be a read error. This chain's CDR3 is CVSRQVNTEAFF. DNA of the CDR3: TGTGTCAGCAGGCAGGTGAACACTGAAGCTTTCTTT. The chain links TRBV28 to TRBJ1-1; no clear D gene. Germline CDR1 and CDR2: MDHEN and SYDVKM. This CDR3 spans 12 amino acids.

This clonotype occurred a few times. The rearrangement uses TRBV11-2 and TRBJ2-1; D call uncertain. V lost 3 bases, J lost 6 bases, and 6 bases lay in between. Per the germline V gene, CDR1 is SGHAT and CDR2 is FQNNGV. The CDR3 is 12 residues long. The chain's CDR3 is CASSFDPNEQFF. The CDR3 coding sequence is TGTGCCAGCAGCTTTGATCCCAATGAGCAGTTCTTC.

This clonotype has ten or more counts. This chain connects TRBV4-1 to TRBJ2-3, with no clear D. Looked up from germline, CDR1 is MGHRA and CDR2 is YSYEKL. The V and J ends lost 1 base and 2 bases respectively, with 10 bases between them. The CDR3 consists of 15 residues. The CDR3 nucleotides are TGCGCCAGCAGCCAAGGACTTAGCCCCACAGATACGCAGTATTTT. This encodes CASSQGLSPTDTQYF.

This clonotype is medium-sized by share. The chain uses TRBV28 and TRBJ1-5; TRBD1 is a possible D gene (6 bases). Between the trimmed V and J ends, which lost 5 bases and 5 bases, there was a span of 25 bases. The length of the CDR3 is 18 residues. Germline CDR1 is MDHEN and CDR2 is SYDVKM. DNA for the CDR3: TGTGCCAGCAGTACCTTTATTTCGTATAGACAGGCGCATCAGCCCCAGCATTTT. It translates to CASSTFISYRQAHQPQHF.

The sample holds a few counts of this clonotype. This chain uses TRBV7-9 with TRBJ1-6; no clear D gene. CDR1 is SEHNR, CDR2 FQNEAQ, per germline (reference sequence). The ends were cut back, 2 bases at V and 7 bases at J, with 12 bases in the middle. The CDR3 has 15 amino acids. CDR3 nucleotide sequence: TGTGCCAGCAGCTTATCGTCAGGAAGCAATTCACCCCTCCACTTT. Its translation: CASSLSSGSNSPLHF.

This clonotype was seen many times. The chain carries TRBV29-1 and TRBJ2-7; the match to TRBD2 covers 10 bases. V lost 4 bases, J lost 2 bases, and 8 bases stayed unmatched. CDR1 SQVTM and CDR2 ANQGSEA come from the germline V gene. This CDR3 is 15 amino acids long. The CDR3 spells CSVARGAGGPYEQYF. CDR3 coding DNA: TGCAGCGTTGCCAGAGGAGCGGGAGGGCCCTACGAGCAGTACTTC.

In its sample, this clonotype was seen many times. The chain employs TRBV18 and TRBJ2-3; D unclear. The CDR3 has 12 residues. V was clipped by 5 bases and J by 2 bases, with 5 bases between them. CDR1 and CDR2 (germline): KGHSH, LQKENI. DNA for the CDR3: TGTGCCAGCTCATCTTACACAGATACGCAGTATTTT. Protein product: CASSSYTDTQYF. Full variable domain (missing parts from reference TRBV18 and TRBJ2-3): NAGVMQNPRHLVRRRGQEARLRCSPMKGHSHVYWYRQLPEEGLKFMVYLQKENIIDESGMPKERFSAEFPKEGPSILRIQQVVRGDSAAYFCASSSYTDTQYFGPGTRLTVL.

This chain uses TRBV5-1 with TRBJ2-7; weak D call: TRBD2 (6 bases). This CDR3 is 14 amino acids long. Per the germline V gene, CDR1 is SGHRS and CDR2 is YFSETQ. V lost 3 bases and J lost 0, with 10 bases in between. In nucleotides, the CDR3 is TGCGCCAGCAGCTCCGGGGACTCCTCCTACGAGCAGTACTTC. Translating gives CASSSGDSSYEQYF.

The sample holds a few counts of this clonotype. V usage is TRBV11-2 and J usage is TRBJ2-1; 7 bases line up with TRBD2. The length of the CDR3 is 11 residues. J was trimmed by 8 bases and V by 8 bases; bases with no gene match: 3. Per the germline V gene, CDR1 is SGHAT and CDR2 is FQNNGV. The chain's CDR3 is CASRLAYEQFF. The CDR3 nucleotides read TGTGCCAGCCGACTAGCCTATGAGCAGTTCTTC.

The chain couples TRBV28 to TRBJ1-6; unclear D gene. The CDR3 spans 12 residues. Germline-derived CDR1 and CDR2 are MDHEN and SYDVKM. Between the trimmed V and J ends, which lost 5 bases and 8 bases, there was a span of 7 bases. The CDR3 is CASSPFDSPLHF. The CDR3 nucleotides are TGTGCCAGCAGTCCCTTTGATTCACCCCTCCACTTT.

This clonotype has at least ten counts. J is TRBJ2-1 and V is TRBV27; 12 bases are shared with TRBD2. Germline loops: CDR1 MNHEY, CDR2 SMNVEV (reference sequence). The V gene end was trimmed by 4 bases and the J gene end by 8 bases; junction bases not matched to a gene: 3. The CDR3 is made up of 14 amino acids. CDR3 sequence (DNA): TGTGCCAGCAGTTCTAGCGGGAGGGGGGATGAGCAGTTCTTC. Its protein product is CASSSSGRGDEQFF.

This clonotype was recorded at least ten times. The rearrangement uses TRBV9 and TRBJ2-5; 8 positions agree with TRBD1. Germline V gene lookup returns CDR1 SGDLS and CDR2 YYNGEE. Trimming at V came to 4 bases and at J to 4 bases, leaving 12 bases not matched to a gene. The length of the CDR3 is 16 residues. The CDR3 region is CASSLSSGTGRETQYF. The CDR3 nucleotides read TGTGCCAGCAGCCTCAGTTCCGGGACAGGTCGAGAGACCCAGTACTTC.

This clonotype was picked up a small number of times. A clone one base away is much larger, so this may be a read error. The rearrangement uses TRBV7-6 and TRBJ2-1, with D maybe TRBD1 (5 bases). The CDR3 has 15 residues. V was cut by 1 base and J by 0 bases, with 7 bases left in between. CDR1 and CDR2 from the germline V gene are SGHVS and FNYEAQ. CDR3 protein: CASSLDRSSYNEQFF. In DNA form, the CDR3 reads TGTGCCAGCAGCTTAGACAGGAGCTCCTACAATGAGCAGTTCTTC. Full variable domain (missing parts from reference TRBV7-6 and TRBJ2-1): GAGVSQSPRYKVTKRGQDVALRCDPISGHVSLYWYRQALGQGPEFLTYFNYEAQQDKSGLPNDRFSAERPEGSISTLTIQRTEQRDSAMYRCASSLDRSSYNEQFFGPGTRLTVL.

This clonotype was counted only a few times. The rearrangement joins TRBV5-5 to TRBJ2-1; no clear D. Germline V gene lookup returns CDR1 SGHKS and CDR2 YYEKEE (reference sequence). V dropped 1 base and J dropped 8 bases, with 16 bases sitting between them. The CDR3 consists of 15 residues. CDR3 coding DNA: TGTGCCAGCAGCTTGACCGCTAGTGTCTTCGATGAGCAGTTCTTC. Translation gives CASSLTASVFDEQFF.

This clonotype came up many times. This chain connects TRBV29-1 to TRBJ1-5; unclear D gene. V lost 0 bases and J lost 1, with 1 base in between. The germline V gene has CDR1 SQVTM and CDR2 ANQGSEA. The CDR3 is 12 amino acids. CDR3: CSVEDSNQPQHF. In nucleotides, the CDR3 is TGCAGCGTTGAAGACAGCAATCAGCCCCAGCATTTT.

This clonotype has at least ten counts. The CDR3, as DNA: TGTGCCAGCAGCCCCCAAACCTCCCTATATAGCAATCAGCCCCAGCATTTT. Its translation is CASSPQTSLYSNQPQHF. The chain is built from TRBV7-2 and TRBJ1-5; unclear D gene. Trimming removed 5 bases at V and 0 bases at J, with 17 bases between. There are 17 residues in the CDR3. The germline V gene has CDR1 SGHTA and CDR2 FQGNSA.

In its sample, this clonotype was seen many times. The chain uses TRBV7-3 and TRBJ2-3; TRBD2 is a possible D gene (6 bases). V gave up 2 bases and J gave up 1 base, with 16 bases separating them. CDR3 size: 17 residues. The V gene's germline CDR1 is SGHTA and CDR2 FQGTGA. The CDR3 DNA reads TGTGCCAGCAGCTTAGTCGGGGGAGTCATGGGCACAGATACGCAGTATTTT. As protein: CASSLVGGVMGTDTQYF.

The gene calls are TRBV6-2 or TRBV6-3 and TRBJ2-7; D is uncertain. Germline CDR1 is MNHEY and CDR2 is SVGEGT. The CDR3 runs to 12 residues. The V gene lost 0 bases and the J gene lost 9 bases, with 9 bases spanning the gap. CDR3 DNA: TGTGCCAGCAGTTACTCCAATCAAGGGCAGTACTTC. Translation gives CASSYSNQGQYF.

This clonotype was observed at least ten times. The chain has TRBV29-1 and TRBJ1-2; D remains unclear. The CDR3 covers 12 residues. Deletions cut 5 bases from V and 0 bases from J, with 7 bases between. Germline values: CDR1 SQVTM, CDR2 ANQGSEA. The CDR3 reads CSVQDSNYGYTF. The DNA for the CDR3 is TGCAGCGTTCAGGACTCTAACTATGGCTACACCTTC.

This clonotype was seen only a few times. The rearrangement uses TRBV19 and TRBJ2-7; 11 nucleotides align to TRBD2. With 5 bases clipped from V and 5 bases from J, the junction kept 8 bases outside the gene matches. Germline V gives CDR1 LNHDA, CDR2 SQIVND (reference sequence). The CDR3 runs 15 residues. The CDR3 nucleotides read TGTGCCAGTAGTGCCCAACTAGCGGGAGTGCACGAGCAGTACTTC. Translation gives CASSAQLAGVHEQYF.